What follows describes a single T cell receptor beta chain. Sequenced by immunoSEQ multiplex PCR; TCRdb stores in-frame clones only, minus some. In the table there are approximately 85,000 clones, approximately 95% of which are singletons. The data were obtained in a study of technical replicates of blood from a handful of donors. The CDR3 is 18 amino acids. V gave up 8 bases and J gave up 1 base; unmatched junction bases: 19. Germline loops: CDR1 SQVTM, CDR2 ANQGSEA. The origin of this receptor is a human donor in good health. J is TRBJ2-3 and V is TRBV29-1; TRBD2 aligns across 9 bases. The specimen sequenced was T cells isolated from PBMCs. This chain's CDR3 is CSSHPWRGGLGGTDTQYF. CDR3 nucleotide sequence: TGCAGCTCCCATCCATGGCGGGGGGGCCTGGGCGGCACAGATACGCAGTATTTT.